This is a list of T cell receptor beta chains from one sample in a study of blood T cell repertoires in COVID-19. Generated by immunoSEQ multiplex PCR, the TCRdb table keeps only in-frame clones and is missing some. The sample includes roughly 100,000 clones, roughly 80% of them seen just once. The material sequenced was peripheral blood. The receptors derive from a man aged 55 to 70 with acute or convalescent COVID-19. CDR3s include the opening cysteine and the closing phenylalanine or tryptophan. D genes are given only for firm matches. Clone size is not always given. Where it is, it says once, few, many or a class for expanded clones.

v_gene	d_gene	abundance	j_gene	CDR3aa	CDR3nt
TRBV27	NA	once	TRBJ1-1	CASSPYEGEGEAFF	TGTGCCAGCAGCCCTTACGAGGGAGAGGGTGAAGCTTTCTTT
TRBV3-1/TRBV3-2	NA	NA	TRBJ1-1	CASSGRAEAFF	TGTGCCAGCAGCGGTCGGGCTGAAGCTTTCTTT
TRBV13	TRBD2	NA	TRBJ2-1	CASSPLTPGLAGGLSYEQFF	TGTGCCAGCAGCCCTCTTACCCCGGGACTAGCGGGAGGGCTTAGCTATGAGCAGTTCTTC
TRBV12-3/TRBV12-4	TRBD2	few	TRBJ2-5	CASSTSGGGTQYF	TGTGCCAGCAGTACTAGCGGGGGTGGGACCCAGTACTTC
TRBV11-2	TRBD1	NA	TRBJ2-1	CASRRTGGHEQFF	TGTGCCAGCAGGCGGACAGGCGGTCATGAGCAGTTCTTC
TRBV7-8	TRBD1	NA	TRBJ1-2	CASSFQPGQNYGYTF	TGTGCCAGCAGCTTTCAACCGGGACAGAACTATGGCTACACCTTC
TRBV11-3	NA	NA	TRBJ1-1	CASSLTGRTEAFF	TGTGCCAGCAGCTTAACAGGGAGAACTGAAGCTTTCTTT
TRBV3-1/TRBV3-2	TRBD2	NA	TRBJ2-1	CASRDIGGAHYNEQFF	TGTGCCAGCAGGGACATCGGGGGGGCACACTACAATGAGCAGTTCTTC
TRBV10-3	NA	NA	TRBJ1-1	CAISVTGNTEAFF	TGTGCCATCAGTGTGACGGGGAACACTGAAGCTTTCTTT
TRBV6-2/TRBV6-3	NA	NA	TRBJ1-2	CASSYGQTFNYGYTF	TGTGCCAGCAGTTATGGACAAACCTTTAACTATGGCTACACCTTC
TRBV30	NA	NA	TRBJ1-1	CAGPGMNTEAFF	TGTGCCGGCCCAGGGATGAACACTGAAGCTTTCTTT
TRBV6-6	TRBD2	NA	TRBJ2-7	CASRSGLAGAYEQYF	TGTGCCAGCAGGTCCGGACTAGCGGGGGCCTACGAGCAGTACTTC
TRBV7-9	NA	NA	TRBJ2-5	CASSFRLGQETQYF	TGTGCCAGCAGCTTCAGACTGGGCCAAGAGACCCAGTACTTC
TRBV5-1	TRBD1	NA	TRBJ1-4	CASSLDRGREKLFF	TGCGCCAGCAGCCTGGACAGGGGGCGTGAAAAACTGTTTTTT
TRBV19	NA	NA	TRBJ1-2	CASIDRNYGYTF	TGTGCCAGTATCGACAGAAACTATGGCTACACCTTC
TRBV28	NA	NA	TRBJ2-3	CASSPPMETDTQYF	TGTGCCAGCAGTCCGCCCATGGAGACAGATACGCAGTATTTT
TRBV3-1/TRBV3-2	TRBD1	NA	TRBJ1-4	CASSQRTGLEKLFF	TGTGCCAGCAGCCAAAGGACAGGGCTCGAAAAACTGTTTTTT
TRBV27	NA	NA	TRBJ2-2	CASSSPGQYTGELFF	TGTGCCAGCAGTTCCCCCGGACAGTACACCGGGGAGCTGTTTTTT
TRBV29-1	TRBD2	NA	TRBJ2-7	CSVRDYNYEQYF	TGCAGCGTCCGGGACTATAACTACGAGCAGTACTTC
TRBV30	NA	NA	TRBJ1-4	CAWNPGVTNEKLFF	TGTGCCTGGAACCCAGGGGTAACTAATGAAAAACTGTTTTTT
TRBV7-9	TRBD2	NA	TRBJ2-3	CASSRGLAGGTPTDTQYF	TGTGCCAGCAGCCGGGGACTAGCGGGAGGAACTCCCACAGATACGCAGTATTTT
TRBV29-1	NA	few	TRBJ1-1	CSVVRGGEAVTEAFF	TGCAGCGTTGTACGCGGTGGCGAGGCGGTAACTGAAGCTTTCTTT
TRBV6-2/TRBV6-3	TRBD2	NA	TRBJ2-1	CASSSHGLARGSAEQFF	TGTGCCAGCAGTTCCCACGGACTAGCGAGGGGTTCGGCTGAGCAGTTCTTC
TRBV5-1	NA	NA	TRBJ2-1	CASSLAVYNGRLYNEQFF	TGCGCCAGCAGCTTGGCCGTCTATAACGGTCGACTATACAATGAGCAGTTCTTC
TRBV7-9	NA	NA	TRBJ1-1	CASSLVSAEAFF	TGTGCCAGCAGCTTAGTCTCGGCTGAAGCTTTCTTT
TRBV7-9	NA	NA	TRBJ2-7	CASSLGLIYEQYF	TGTGCCAGCAGCTTGGGACTGATCTACGAGCAGTACTTC
TRBV12-3/TRBV12-4	TRBD2	NA	TRBJ2-7	CASSFGQTSQEYF	TGTGCCAGCAGTTTTGGTCAGACTAGCCAGGAGTACTTC
TRBV29-1	NA	NA	TRBJ1-1	CSVGHNTEAFF	TGCAGCGTTGGGCACAACACTGAAGCTTTCTTT
TRBV4-1	NA	NA	TRBJ2-7	CASSQGLAYEQYF	TGCGCCAGCAGCCAAGGACTAGCCTACGAGCAGTACTTC
TRBV3-1/TRBV3-2	TRBD1	few	TRBJ1-3	CASSQDWARGIGNTIYF	TGTGCCAGCAGCCAAGATTGGGCCAGGGGGATTGGAAACACCATATATTTT
TRBV6-4	NA	once	TRBJ1-1	CASSDSGGAPEAFF	TGTGCCAGCAGTGACTCTGGTGGAGCCCCCGAAGCTTTCTTT
TRBV19	TRBD1	NA	TRBJ1-1	CASSHTGVTEAFF	TGTGCCAGTAGCCATACAGGGGTCACTGAAGCTTTCTTT
TRBV30	TRBD2	NA	TRBJ2-7	CAWSGTGGPYEQYF	TGTGCCTGGAGTGGTACGGGGGGGCCCTACGAGCAGTACTTC
TRBV28	NA	once	TRBJ1-2	CASSFDQETYYGYTF	TGTGCCAGCAGTTTCGATCAGGAAACATACTATGGCTACACCTTC
TRBV7-3	TRBD2	NA	TRBJ2-1	CASSPWTSGHNEQFF	TGTGCCAGCAGCCCTTGGACTAGCGGCCACAATGAGCAGTTCTTC
TRBV28	TRBD1	NA	TRBJ1-6	CASSFPRWTGYNSPLHF	TGTGCCAGCAGTTTCCCCCGCTGGACAGGTTATAATTCACCCCTCCACTTT
TRBV7-3	NA	few	TRBJ2-1	CASSPLGQGLSEQFF	TGTGCCAGCAGCCCCCTAGGGCAGGGCTTGAGTGAGCAGTTCTTC
TRBV24-1	TRBD1	NA	TRBJ2-1	CATSDAGQASYNEQFF	TGTGCCACCAGTGACGCTGGACAGGCCTCCTACAATGAGCAGTTCTTC
TRBV4-2	TRBD2	NA	TRBJ2-1	CASSAPGLAIGNEQFF	TGTGCCAGCAGCGCCCCGGGACTAGCGATTGGAAATGAGCAGTTCTTC
TRBV10-3	NA	NA	TRBJ2-3	CATAESTDTQYF	TGTGCCACAGCGGAGAGCACAGATACGCAGTATTTT
TRBV4-1	TRBD1	many	TRBJ1-4	CASSDRGRSNEKLFF	TGCGCCAGCAGTGACAGGGGACGGAGTAATGAAAAACTGTTTTTT
TRBV5-5	TRBD1	NA	TRBJ1-5	CASSLQGAREPQHF	TGTGCCAGCAGCTTACAGGGGGCAAGGGAGCCCCAGCATTTT
TRBV7-3	TRBD2	NA	TRBJ2-1	CASSFSGGAYEQFF	TGTGCCAGCAGCTTTAGCGGGGGGGCCTATGAGCAGTTCTTC
TRBV24-1	TRBD1	once	TRBJ2-7	CARKDRVSEQYF	TGTGCCCGCAAGGACAGGGTTAGCGAGCAGTACTTC
TRBV5-4	TRBD1	NA	TRBJ2-1	CASSSTGQSYNEQFF	TGTGCCAGCAGCTCAACGGGACAGTCCTACAATGAGCAGTTCTTC
TRBV5-4	TRBD2	NA	TRBJ2-2	CASSLGGGLTGELFF	TGTGCCAGCAGCTTGGGCGGGGGGCTCACCGGGGAGCTGTTTTTT
TRBV7-2	NA	once	TRBJ2-2	CASSPKTTGELFF	TGTGCCAGCAGCCCTAAAACCACCGGGGAGCTGTTTTTT
TRBV7-9	NA	NA	TRBJ1-2	CASSLNSLYGYTF	TGTGCCAGCAGCTTAAACTCTCTCTATGGCTACACCTTC
TRBV7-2	TRBD2	NA	TRBJ2-1	CASSKGLVGNEQFF	TGTGCCAGCAGCAAGGGACTAGTCGGCAATGAGCAGTTCTTC
TRBV5-4	TRBD1	NA	TRBJ2-7	CASSNPGQGNEQYF	TGTGCCAGCAGCAACCCGGGACAGGGCAACGAGCAGTACTTC
TRBV4-2	NA	NA	TRBJ2-5	CASSQDFAGALKTQYF	TGTGCCAGCAGCCAAGATTTTGCGGGGGCGTTGAAGACCCAGTACTTC
TRBV7-9	NA	NA	TRBJ1-1	CASSLAMNTEAFF	TGTGCCAGCAGCTTGGCAATGAACACTGAAGCTTTCTTT
TRBV28	TRBD1	NA	TRBJ2-7	CASNRAGGEQYF	TGTGCCAGCAACCGCGCAGGGGGCGAGCAGTACTTC
TRBV28	TRBD2	NA	TRBJ2-5	CASSLGGREETQYF	TGTGCCAGCAGTTTAGGAGGGAGGGAAGAGACCCAGTACTTC
TRBV5-1	TRBD1	NA	TRBJ1-1	CASSLRQGGAEAFF	TGCGCCAGCAGCTTGAGGCAGGGGGGCGCTGAAGCTTTCTTT